This is a list of T cell receptor beta chains from one sample in a study of blood T cell repertoires in COVID-19. Only in-frame clones appear in the TCRdb table, and some are missing; sequencing was by immunoSEQ multiplex PCR. The table records about 230,000 clones, 85% to 90% of them present only once. The source material was peripheral blood. The receptors derive from a man aged 50 to 59 with COVID-19, enrolled during active disease. CDR3s include the opening cysteine and the closing phenylalanine or tryptophan. A D gene is named only where the DNA matches it firmly.

>TRBD1|TRBV11-3|TRBJ1-5
CASSLALLGGHLSNQPQHF
>.|TRBV7-3|TRBJ1-1
CASSSVVNTEAFF
>TRBD2|TRBV6-2/TRBV6-3|TRBJ2-3
CASSYGTSGVSQYF
>TRBD1|TRBV28|TRBJ1-1
CASSLLRGQGDTEAFF
>TRBD2|TRBV27|TRBJ2-1
CASSLMSAGGPLEHEQFF
>TRBD1|TRBV27|TRBJ2-5
CASSPLTGGLETQYF
>.|TRBV3-1/TRBV3-2|TRBJ1-3
CASSQDREPVDF
>TRBD1|TRBV7-9|TRBJ2-2
CASSLGTGDTGELFF
>.|TRBV12-3/TRBV12-4|TRBJ2-5
CASSLVGTQYF
>.|TRBV7-3|TRBJ1-2
CASSLIGGAADGYTF
>.|TRBV5-1|TRBJ1-2
CASSPGATGYGYTF
>.|TRBV5-6|TRBJ1-5
CASSFHRESQPQHF
>.|TRBV27|TRBJ2-7
CASSLLGRYEQYF
>.|TRBV6-2/TRBV6-3|TRBJ2-1
CASSFIAMSSFEQFF
>.|TRBV5-1|TRBJ2-1
CASGLQGYNEQFF
>TRBD1|TRBV24-1|TRBJ1-2
CATSDHGPGGQQGVGYTF
>TRBD1|TRBV18|TRBJ2-7
CASSPGQGATEQYF
>.|TRBV4-3|TRBJ2-7
CASSQTWQGSYEQYF
>TRBD1|TRBV30|TRBJ2-2
CAWNMDRNGELFF
>TRBD2|TRBV6-2/TRBV6-3|TRBJ2-7
CASSYSAFGGLASEQYF
>.|TRBV4-3|TRBJ2-6
CASSQDEGSSGANVLTF
>TRBD2|TRBV7-2|TRBJ2-1
CASSLGAGVQNEQFF
>TRBD2|TRBV23-1|TRBJ2-5
CASSQFKREGPQETQYF
>.|TRBV2|TRBJ2-3
CASSEASGGTSTDTQYF
>TRBD2|TRBV29-1|TRBJ2-7
CSVAEGTSGIYEQYF
>.|TRBV6-5|TRBJ2-7
CASRGPLGASEQYF
>TRBD1|TRBV6-6|TRBJ2-5
CASSYKSGGQETQYF
>.|TRBV14|TRBJ2-1
CASSQLGGAYNEQFF
>.|TRBV6-6|TRBJ1-6
CASSSERSPLHF
>.|TRBV6-1|TRBJ2-1
CASVEGDREQFF
>TRBD1|TRBV6-1|TRBJ2-1
CASSEDSGTGMFF
>.|TRBV5-1|TRBJ2-1
CASSLGTRVINEQFF
>TRBD1|TRBV14|TRBJ2-5
CASSLRTGPPQETQYF